This T cell receptor beta chain originates from a study of T-cell memory formation after mild COVID-19. Findings of the study overall: Among clones peaking at day 37 in the second wave, SARS-CoV-2 specificity remained unconfirmed. Pre-infection memory harbored some responding clones, suggesting cross-reactive memory joined. While clones contracting from day 15 to 85 were balanced between CD4 and CD8, later expanders leaned CD4+.

The CDR3 runs to 14 residues. V was clipped by 5 bases and J by 2 bases, with 13 bases between them. Researchers used 5'RACE with constant-segment primers to make TCR alpha and TCR beta cDNA libraries that carry sample barcodes and UMIs. TCRdb called the 5' RACE reads again in MiXCR, with one record for every CDR3 protein. Here the sample spans more than 75,000 distinct CDR3 sequences, roughly 25% being singletons. About this clonotype itself: The antigen remains undetermined.

The rearrangement joins TRBV12-3 or TRBV12-4 to TRBJ2-7, with TRBD2 as a possible D gene (7 bases). This receptor was identified in a man aged 18 to 29 who had mild COVID-19 (a few samples of this study predate the infection). Cell type and time point are not known. Sample: PBMCs or a T cell subset sorted from them (not recorded which). The CDR3 coding sequence is TGTGCCAGCAGTCCCCGAGGGGGGGCCTACGAGCAGTACTTC. Protein sequence: CASSPRGGAYEQYF.